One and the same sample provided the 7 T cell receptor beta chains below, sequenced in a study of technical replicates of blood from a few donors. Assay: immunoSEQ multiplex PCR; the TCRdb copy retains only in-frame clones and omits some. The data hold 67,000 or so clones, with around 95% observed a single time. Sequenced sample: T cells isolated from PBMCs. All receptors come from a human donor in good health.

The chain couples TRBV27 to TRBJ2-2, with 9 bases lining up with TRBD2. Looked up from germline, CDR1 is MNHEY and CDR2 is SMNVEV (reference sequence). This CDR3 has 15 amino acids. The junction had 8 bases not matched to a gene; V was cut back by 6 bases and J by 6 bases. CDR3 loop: CASRRREGRSGELFF. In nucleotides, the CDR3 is TGTGCCAGCAGGAGGCGGGAGGGACGATCCGGGGAGCTGTTTTTT.

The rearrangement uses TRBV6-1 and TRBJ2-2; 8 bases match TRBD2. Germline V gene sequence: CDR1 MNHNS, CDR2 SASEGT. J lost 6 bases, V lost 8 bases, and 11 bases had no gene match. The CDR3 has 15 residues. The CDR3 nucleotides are TGTGCCAGCCGGGGGGGATTTGGGATGGCCGGGGAGCTGTTTTTT. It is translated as CASRGGFGMAGELFF.

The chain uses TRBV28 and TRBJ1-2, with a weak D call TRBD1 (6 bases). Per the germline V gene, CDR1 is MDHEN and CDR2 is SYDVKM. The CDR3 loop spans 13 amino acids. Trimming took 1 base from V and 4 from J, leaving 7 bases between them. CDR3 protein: CASSLSGVYGYTF. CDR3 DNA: TGTGCCAGCAGTTTATCAGGGGTCTATGGCTACACCTTC.

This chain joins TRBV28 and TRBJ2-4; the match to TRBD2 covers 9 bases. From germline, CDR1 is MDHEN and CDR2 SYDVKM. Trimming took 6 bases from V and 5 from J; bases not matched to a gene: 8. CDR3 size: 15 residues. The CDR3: CASRLAGVVENIQYF. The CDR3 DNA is TGTGCCAGCAGGTTAGCGGGAGTTGTGGAAAACATTCAGTACTTC.

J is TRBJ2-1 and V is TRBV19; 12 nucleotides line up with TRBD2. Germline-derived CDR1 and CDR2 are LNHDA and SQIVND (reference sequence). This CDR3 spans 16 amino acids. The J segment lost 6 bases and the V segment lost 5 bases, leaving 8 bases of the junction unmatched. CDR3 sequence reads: CASSGLLAGGFNEQFF. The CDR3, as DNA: TGTGCCAGTAGTGGCCTACTAGCGGGAGGCTTCAATGAGCAGTTCTTC. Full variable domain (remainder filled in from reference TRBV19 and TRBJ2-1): DGGITQSPKYLFRKEGQNVTLSCEQNLNHDAMYWYRQDPGQGLRLIYYSQIVNDFQKGDIAEGYSVSREKKESFPLTVTSAQKNPTAFYLCASSGLLAGGFNEQFFGPGTRLTVL.

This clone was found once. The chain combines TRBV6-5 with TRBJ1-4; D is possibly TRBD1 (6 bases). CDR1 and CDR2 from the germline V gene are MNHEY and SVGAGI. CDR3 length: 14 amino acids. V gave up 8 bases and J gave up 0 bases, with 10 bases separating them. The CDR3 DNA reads TGTGCCAGCTCCCGGACAGCAACTAATGAAAAACTGTTTTTT. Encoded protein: CASSRTATNEKLFF.

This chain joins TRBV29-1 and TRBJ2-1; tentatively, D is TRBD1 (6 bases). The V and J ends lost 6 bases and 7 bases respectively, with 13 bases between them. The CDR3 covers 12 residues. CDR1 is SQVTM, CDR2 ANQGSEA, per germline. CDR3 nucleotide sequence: TGCAGCGTACGACAGGACTCGAATGAGCAGTTCTTC. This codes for CSVRQDSNEQFF.